This T cell receptor beta chain was captured by sequencing in a study of cytomegalovirus exposure and HLA in healthy donors. Study conclusions and caveats: Versus the approximately 720-donor mean, an Asian-associated ancestry cluster reportedly showed fewer N-insertions in a later analysis.

The PCR employed 60 Vbeta primers together with 13 Jbeta primers. Using immunoSEQ multiplex PCR, the repertoire was profiled, and TCRdb retains in-frame clones only, with some absent. Here the sample spans about 100,000 clones, 60% to 80% being singletons. With regard to this clone: The antigen remains unidentified.

The sequence was obtained from a woman aged 18-29 years in good health and CMV-seropositive. The specimen sequenced was PBMCs.

The CDR3 loop is CAIRGTGEYNEQFF. Written as DNA, the CDR3 is TGTGCCATCAGAGGGACAGGGGAATACAATGAGCAGTTCTTC. This sequence joins TRBV10-3 and TRBJ2-1, with TRBD1 matching 10 bases. This CDR3 has 14 amino acids. Germline V gene lookup returns CDR1 ENHRY and CDR2 SYGVKD. Trimming took 6 bases from V and 4 from J; bases not matched to a gene: 3.